The 12 T cell receptor beta chains below were found in one sample sequenced in a study of cytomegalovirus exposure and HLA in healthy donors. Method: immunoSEQ multiplex PCR; TCRdb's copy keeps in-frame clones and lacks some. The sample yields about 110,000 clones, about 88% seen once. Sample: PBMCs. All receptors derive from a woman aged 18-29 years in good health and CMV-seropositive.

This rearrangement joins TRBV4-2 to TRBJ2-5, with TRBD2 identical over 9 bases. This CDR3 is built from 15 residues. The germline V gene encodes CDR1 LGHNA and CDR2 YNFKEQ. Unmatched junction bases numbered 3, after V lost 4 bases and J lost 0 bases. The CDR3 DNA reads as TGTGCCAGCAGCCCAAAGCGGGGGGACCAAGAGACCCAGTACTTC. Amino acids: CASSPKRGDQETQYF.

The V call is TRBV5-1, the J call TRBJ2-2, with 11 positions matching TRBD2. The CDR3 runs 15 residues. J lost 7 bases, V lost 4 bases, and 6 bases had no gene match. Germline CDR1 reads SGHRS; CDR2 reads YFSETQ. This CDR3 reads CASSDSGGAVGELFF. As DNA, the CDR3 is TGCGCCAGCAGCGATAGCGGGGGGGCCGTCGGGGAGCTGTTTTTT.

The chain combines TRBV11-3 with TRBJ2-1; 7 positions match TRBD2. The CDR3 has 13 amino acids. J was trimmed by 9 bases and V by 4 bases; bases with no gene match: 6. The V gene's germline CDR1 is SGHNT and CDR2 YENEEA. The CDR3 nucleotides read TGTGCCAGCAGCTCCGGACTAGTCGGTGAGCAGTTCTTC. It is translated as CASSSGLVGEQFF.

The rearrangement joins TRBV7-2 to TRBJ1-2, with TRBD1 matching 7 bases. J lost 6 bases, V lost 5 bases, and 9 bases had no gene match. This CDR3 spans 14 amino acids. Per germline, CDR1 SGHTA and CDR2 FQGNSA. DNA for the CDR3: TGTGCCAGCAGCGCCCAACAGGGGCAGGATGGCTACACCTTC. Translating it yields CASSAQQGQDGYTF.

This clone occurred once. This chain joins TRBV7-9 and TRBJ1-3; 7 bases are shared with TRBD1. Per the germline V gene, CDR1 is SEHNR and CDR2 is FQNEAQ (reference sequence). Trimming removed 6 bases from V and 0 bases from J; junction bases left unmatched: 8. The CDR3 runs to 16 residues. In DNA, the CDR3 is TGTGCCAGCAGAACCGGGACAGAGAACTCTGGAAACACCATATATTTT. Translating gives CASRTGTENSGNTIYF.

The chain employs TRBV28 and TRBJ2-7; 8 bases map to TRBD1. CDR1 and CDR2 (germline): MDHEN, SYDVKM. With V trimmed by 6 bases and J by 4 bases, 2 bases remained unmatched. The CDR3 is made up of 12 amino acids. CDR3 DNA sequence: TGTGCCAGCAGCCGGACAGGGTACGAGCAGTACGTC. Its protein product is CASSRTGYEQYV.

This chain connects TRBV7-2 to TRBJ2-1; D is uncertain. V was clipped by 1 base and J by 6 bases, with 7 bases between them. Looked up from germline, CDR1 is SGHTA and CDR2 is FQGNSA. This CDR3 has 13 amino acids. The CDR3 region has the DNA TGTGCCAGCAGCTTAGGGCACAGCAATGAGCAGTTCTTC. The encoded protein is CASSLGHSNEQFF. The whole variable domain, remainder taken from reference TRBV7-2 and TRBJ2-1, is GAGVSQSPSNKVTEKGKDVELRCDPISGHTALYWYRQSLGQGLEFLIYFQGNSAPDKSGLPSDRFSAERTGGSVSTLTIQRTQQEDSAVYLCASSLGHSNEQFFGPGTRLTVL.

The chain couples TRBV2 to TRBJ2-1; perhaps TRBD2 as D (6 bases). This CDR3 contains 15 residues. Deletions cut 5 bases from V and 3 bases from J, with 14 bases between. Germline V CDR1 and CDR2: SNHLY, FYNNEI. CDR3 in amino acids: CASSQSGGGYNEQFF. The CDR3 region has the DNA TGTGCCAGCAGTCAGAGTGGGGGAGGCTACAATGAGCAGTTCTTC.

The V call is TRBV28, the J call TRBJ2-5; 10 bases are a match to TRBD1. The CDR3 spans 13 residues. Trimming removed 7 bases from V and 4 bases from J; junction bases left unmatched: 3. CDR1 MDHEN and CDR2 SYDVKM come from the germline V gene. This CDR3 reads CASIDRGRETQYF. Here the CDR3 DNA reads TGTGCCAGCATTGACAGGGGGCGAGAGACCCAGTACTTC.

The rearrangement joins TRBV2 to TRBJ1-5; no clear D. Trimming stripped 2 bases from V and 0 bases from J, with 8 bases between. This CDR3 is built from 15 residues. The germline V gene encodes CDR1 SNHLY and CDR2 FYNNEI. CDR3 nucleotides: TGTGCCAGCAGTGAATCCAGGTCTAGCAATCAGCCCCAGCATTTT. Translated: CASSESRSSNQPQHF.

This sequence joins TRBV5-1 and TRBJ1-6; TRBD1 might be the D (5 bases). With 4 bases removed from V and 7 bases from J, the gap between germline ends came to 15 bases. CDR1 SGHRS and CDR2 YFSETQ come from the germline V gene. This CDR3 spans 15 amino acids. The CDR3 sequence: CASSTRDGGNSPLHF. The CDR3 DNA follows: TGCGCCAGCAGCACGCGGGACGGGGGAAATTCACCCCTCCACTTT.

This clone was seen just once. The J gene is TRBJ2-6, the V gene TRBV7-8, with D unresolved. The CDR3 loop spans 15 amino acids. Trimming shortened V by 5 bases and J by 0 bases, and 8 bases separated the two germline ends. In germline, CDR1 is SGHVS, CDR2 FQNEAQ. This CDR3 is CASSPRSSGANVLTF. The DNA of the CDR3 is TGTGCCAGCAGCCCGAGGAGCTCTGGGGCCAACGTCCTGACTTTC. Full variable domain (missing parts from reference TRBV7-8 and TRBJ2-6): GAGVSQSPRYKVAKRGQDVALRCDPISGHVSLFWYQQALGQGPEFLTYFQNEAQLDKSGLPSDRFFAERPEGSVSTLKIQRTQQEDSAVYLCASSPRSSGANVLTFGAGSRLTVL.